These 2 T cell receptor beta chains originate from one sample sequenced in a study of blood T cell repertoires in COVID-19. Clones were read by immunoSEQ multiplex PCR, and TCRdb kept only the in-frame ones, dropping some. Of tens of thousands of clones in the sample, about four fifths were seen once. The sequencing sample was made of peripheral blood. The receptor set was obtained from a woman older than 75 with COVID-19, enrolled during active disease.

The genes are TRBV21-1 and TRBJ1-2. TRBV21-1 is annotated as a pseudogene. The CDR3 is made up of 13 amino acids. The CDR3 coding sequence is TGTGCCAGCATCCCTCGAGGCGTCTCGAGGATTGCCTTC. Protein: CASIPRGVSRIAF.

The gene calls are TRBV28 and TRBJ2-1; D is unresolved. V shed 3 bases and J shed 6 bases, with 15 bases lying between them. CDR3 length: 15 amino acids. CDR1 is MDHEN and CDR2 is SYDVKM in the germline V gene. Written as DNA, the CDR3 is TGTGCCAGCAGTTTGGCTAGTCCCATTGGCAATGAGCAGTTCTTC. Protein product: CASSLASPIGNEQFF.